The 28 T cell receptor beta chains given below trace back to one sample, sequenced in a study of blood T cells in healthy people across ages. A second PCR of 7 to 11 cycles used a sample-barcoded 5' primer and a J-beta primer mix. Each CDR3 protein gets one entry after TCRdb re-called the 5' RACE reads with MiXCR. The sample shows 600,000 to 800,000 distinct CDR3 sequences, about 50% of them seen only once. What was sequenced was blood. The receptors here all came from a woman of 80 years or more in good health.

This clonotype was counted at least ten times. V gene TRBV12-3 or TRBV12-4 combines with J gene TRBJ2-7; 8 nucleotides align to TRBD1. The CDR3 sequence is 14 residues long. The V gene end was trimmed by 6 bases and the J gene end by 3 bases; junction bases not matched to a gene: 7. CDR3 nucleotide sequence: TGTGCCAGCAGCTTCGGGACAGGAGACTACGAGCAGTACTTC. The encoded protein is CASSFGTGDYEQYF.

This clonotype has just a few counts. The chain uses TRBV12-3 or TRBV12-4 and TRBJ1-5, with D possibly TRBD1 on 5 matching bases. This CDR3 has 13 residues. Deletions cut 5 bases from V and 6 bases from J, with 11 bases between. CDR3 loop: CASSRDVSQPQHF. The CDR3 DNA reads TGTGCCAGCAGTAGGGACGTCAGTCAGCCCCAGCATTTT.

In its sample, this clonotype was seen a few times. This chain links TRBV7-8 with TRBJ2-7, with 10 bases matching TRBD2. The CDR3 extends over 22 amino acids. Germline-derived CDR1 and CDR2 are SGHVS and FQNEAQ. Trimming removed 1 base from V and 3 bases from J; junction bases left unmatched: 24. The CDR3 protein is CASSLGRQGRRASGRTGYEQYF. The CDR3 DNA is TGTGCCAGCAGCTTAGGAAGACAGGGCCGTAGGGCTAGCGGGAGAACGGGCTACGAGCAGTACTTC.

V usage is TRBV29-1 and J usage is TRBJ2-7; D is undetermined. Germline loops: CDR1 SQVTM, CDR2 ANQGSEA. Trimming removed 5 bases at V and 6 bases at J, with 11 bases between. This CDR3 comprises 11 residues. CDR3 protein: CSVFETIEQYF. DNA of the CDR3: TGCAGCGTTTTCGAGACAATCGAGCAGTACTTC.

The chain employs TRBV27 and TRBJ1-4, with 8 bases that match TRBD1. Germline-derived CDR1 and CDR2 are MNHEY and SMNVEV (reference sequence). Germline trimming cut 6 bases from V and 7 bases from J; bases unmatched to any gene: 7. The CDR3 totals 14 residues. CDR3 in DNA: TGTGCCAGCAGGGGGACAGGCATGGGTGAAAAACTGTTTTTT. Protein sequence: CASRGTGMGEKLFF.

As to this clonotype: This may stem from a read error, because a much larger clone lies one nucleotide away. The V gene is TRBV24-1, the J gene TRBJ2-7; 9 bases align to TRBD1. The end of the DNA aligns better with TRBJ2-5, so the J call may be wrong. From germline, CDR1 is KGHDR and CDR2 SFDVKD. CDR3 length: 15 amino acids. The chain's CDR3 is CAASDTGQGGETQYF. CDR3 in DNA: TGTGCCGCCAGTGACACGGGACAGGGAGGGGAGACCCAGTACTTC.

This chain uses TRBV7-2 with TRBJ2-7; D gene unclear. The V end was cut by 5 bases, the J end by 4 bases, with 15 bases between. Germline V gene lookup returns CDR1 SGHTA and CDR2 FQGNSA. CDR3 length: 14 residues. The CDR3 DNA is TGTGCCAGCAGCCCCCAAAGGCTCGGGTACGAGCAGTACTTC. This codes for CASSPQRLGYEQYF.

The chain carries TRBV6-6 and TRBJ2-3; D possibly corresponds to TRBD1 (5 bases). V lost 5 bases and J lost 5, with 11 bases in between. The CDR3 is made up of 13 amino acids. CDR1 and CDR2 (germline): MNHNY, SVGAGI (reference sequence). DNA for the CDR3: TGTGCCAGCAGTGGATATAGGGGAGATACGCAGTATTTT. Translated, it gives CASSGYRGDTQYF.

The table lists this clonotype with a count of one. The rearrangement uses TRBV2 and TRBJ2-3, with D unresolved. V was pared by 6 bases and J by 7 bases, with 20 bases between. The CDR3 sequence is 15 residues long. The germline CDR1 and CDR2 sequences are SNHLY and FYNNEI. CDR3 protein: CASSSDGYRWNTQYF. CDR3 bases: TGTGCCAGCAGCTCGGACGGATACCGTTGGAATACGCAGTATTTT.

Concerning this clonotype: Germline is not matched at one junction end, which may reflect a read error. This chain uses TRBV20-1 with TRBJ1-5; 7 nucleotides align to TRBD1. The CDR3 length is 15 residues. CDR1 DFQATT and CDR2 SNEGSKA come from the germline V gene (reference sequence). The CDR3 region has the DNA TGCGGTGCTAGAGTTAGGGGGACAGGCAATCAGCCCCAGCATTTT. It codes for CGARVRGTGNQPQHF.

The J gene is TRBJ1-2, the V gene TRBV29-1; no reliable D call. CDR3 length: 14 amino acids. V was clipped by 0 bases and J by 4 bases, with 12 bases between them. Germline V gives CDR1 SQVTM, CDR2 ANQGSEA. CDR3 nucleotides: TGCAGCGTTGAAGAGGACGAGGGAGTCTATGGCTACACCTTC. It specifies CSVEEDEGVYGYTF.

In regard to this clonotype: This sequence may be a read error, since a much larger clone differs from it by one base. The chain joins TRBV7-6 to TRBJ2-1; D unclear. The CDR3 length is 12 residues. From germline, CDR1 is SGHVS and CDR2 FNYEAQ. The CDR3 nucleotides are TGTGCCAGCAGGGCCGTATACAATGCGCAGTTCTTC. This translates into CASRAVYNAQFF.

The V and J genes are TRBV20-1 and TRBJ2-5, with 9 bases aligning to TRBD1. The J call may be incorrect, as the DNA end agrees better with TRBJ2-7. Germline loops: CDR1 DFQATT, CDR2 SNEGSKA (reference sequence). The CDR3 has 14 amino acids. Here the CDR3 reads CSAAGTGSSSEQYF. CDR3 in DNA: TGCAGTGCCGCCGGGACAGGGTCTTCATCCGAGCAGTACTTC.

This clonotype was seen more than once but under ten times. The CDR3 here is CASTPTNGQTDTQYF. In nucleotides, the CDR3 is TGTGCCAGCACCCCGACCAATGGTCAAACAGATACGCAGTATTTT. The chain has TRBV2 and TRBJ2-3; no reliable D call. CDR1 and CDR2 (germline): SNHLY, FYNNEI. V dropped 7 bases and J dropped 3 bases, with 17 bases sitting between them. The CDR3 has 15 residues. The whole variable domain, remainder taken from reference TRBV2 and TRBJ2-3, is EPEVTQTPSHQVTQMGQEVILRCVPISNHLYFYWYRQILGQKVEFLVSFYNNEISEKSEIFDDQFSVERPDGSNFTLKIRSTKLEDSAMYFCASTPTNGQTDTQYFGPGTRLTVL.

This clonotype showed up just a few times. The chain couples TRBV6-2 or TRBV6-3 to TRBJ2-1; 8 bases align to TRBD2. J was trimmed by 2 bases and V by 10 bases; bases with no gene match: 10. Germline values: CDR1 MNHEY, CDR2 SVGEGT. The CDR3 has 15 amino acids. The CDR3 bases are TGTGCCACCCTACCCCTGCGGGGGGCCTACAATGAGCAGTTCTTC. Translating it yields CATLPLRGAYNEQFF.

The genes are TRBV29-1 and TRBJ2-4; TRBD2 might be the D (5 bases). This CDR3 is 10 amino acids long. CDR1 and CDR2 (germline): SQVTM, ANQGSEA. The CDR3 DNA reads TGCAGTGTAACGGCGGGCGACGAGTACTTC. It translates to CSVTAGDEYF.

Only a few counts were recorded for this clonotype. This chain uses TRBV12-3 or TRBV12-4 with TRBJ2-1; D might be TRBD2 (5 bases). This CDR3 is 12 amino acids long. Between the trimmed V and J ends, which lost 7 bases and 5 bases, there was a span of 9 bases. In DNA form, the CDR3 reads TGTGCCAGCACTCCGGGGAACAATGAGCAGTTCTTC. Translating it yields CASTPGNNEQFF.

This clonotype turned up a few times. The chain uses TRBV3-1 and TRBJ2-4; 8 bases match TRBD1. The CDR3 spans 15 residues. The ends lost 4 bases at V and 3 bases at J; junction bases unmatched: 5. Germline CDR1 reads LGHDT; CDR2 reads YNNKEL (reference sequence). CDR3 protein: CASSRRQGIKNIQYF. Written as DNA, the CDR3 is TGTGCCAGCAGCCGAAGACAGGGGATCAAAAACATTCAGTACTTC. The variable domain in full, completed from reference TRBV3-1 and TRBJ2-4, reads DTAVSQTPKYLVTQMGNDKSIKCEQNLGHDTMYWYKQDSKKFLKIMFSYNNKELIINETVPNRFSPKSPDKAHLNLHINSLELGDSAVYFCASSRRQGIKNIQYFGAGTRLSVL.

The chain recombines TRBV14 with TRBJ1-1; D is uncertain. The CDR3 totals 13 residues. The germline V gene has CDR1 SGHDN and CDR2 FVKESK. Trimming left V 5 bases short and J 0 bases short, with 7 bases between. The CDR3 region is CASSRAMNTEAFF. The CDR3 DNA is TGTGCCAGCAGCAGGGCTATGAACACTGAAGCTTTCTTT.

CDR3 protein: CASSLVISWTGEVNTEAFF. As DNA, the CDR3 is TGTGCCAGCAGCTTAGTAATTTCATGGACAGGGGAGGTGAACACTGAAGCTTTCTTT. V gene TRBV7-9 combines with J gene TRBJ1-1; 9 bases align to TRBD1. The CDR3 runs 19 residues. V gave up 1 base and J gave up 0 bases; unmatched junction bases: 12. Germline lookup yields CDR1 SEHNR and CDR2 FQNEAQ (reference sequence).

The chain couples TRBV3-1 to TRBJ2-1; TRBD2 agrees at 10 bases. This CDR3 region has 16 residues. The germline gives CDR1 LGHDT, CDR2 YNNKEL (reference sequence). Losses at the gene ends were 0 bases for V and 6 bases for J; bases not matched to a gene: 5. The CDR3 DNA reads TGTGCCAGCAGCCAAGATCCAGCGGGGGGGCGCAATGAGCAGTTCTTC. The encoded protein is CASSQDPAGGRNEQFF.

The chain carries TRBV3-1 and TRBJ2-3; D unclear. The germline CDR1 and CDR2 sequences are LGHDT and YNNKEL (reference sequence). The CDR3 consists of 14 residues. Trimming cost V 4 bases and J 3 bases, with 11 bases left between them. As DNA, the CDR3 is TGTGCCAGCAGCCCGTCGTCGTTAACAGATACGCAGTATTTT. Protein sequence: CASSPSSLTDTQYF.

This clonotype was counted only a few times. The chain is built from TRBV19 and TRBJ2-3; D is unclear. Trimming stripped 0 bases from V and 6 bases from J, with 10 bases between. Germline V gene data show CDR1 as LNHDA and CDR2 as SQIVND (reference sequence). The CDR3 sequence is 14 residues long. CDR3 DNA: TGTGCCAGTAGTATAGAGGGGTACTACGATACGCAGTATTTT. This codes for CASSIEGYYDTQYF.

Note on this clonotype: A junction end diverges from the germline sequence, so it may reflect a read error. This chain uses TRBV12-5 with TRBJ1-4; no reliable D call. Per the germline V gene, CDR1 is LGHNT and CDR2 is FRNRAP. The CDR3 extends over 14 amino acids. The DNA for the CDR3 is TGTGCTAGTGGATTGGGGTCGGCGAATGAAAAACTGTTTTTT. Translated, it gives CASGLGSANEKLFF.

In regard to this clonotype: A much larger clone lies a single base off, so this may be a read error. The V gene is TRBV9, the J gene TRBJ2-3; D not certain. Germline V gene lookup returns CDR1 SGDLS and CDR2 YYNGEE. V was trimmed by 2 bases and J by 8 bases, leaving 9 bases between them. The CDR3 is 12 amino acids. The CDR3 region is CASSVLEGTQYF. The DNA for the CDR3 is TGTGCCAGCAGCGTTCTAGAAGGTACGCAGTATTTT.

This clonotype has ten or more counts. The chain joins TRBV27 to TRBJ2-5, with TRBD1 matching over 9 bases. The CDR3 runs 14 residues. The V segment lost 2 bases and the J segment 4 bases; nucleotides outside the gene matches: 2. CDR1 is MNHEY, CDR2 SMNVEV, per germline (reference sequence). The CDR3 loop is CASSLMTGGETQYF. As DNA, the CDR3 is TGTGCCAGCAGTTTAATGACAGGGGGAGAGACCCAGTACTTC.

On this clonotype itself: This clone may be a read error of a much larger clone one base away. The genes are TRBV11-2 and TRBJ2-1, with D maybe TRBD2 (5 bases). Germline loops: CDR1 SGHAT, CDR2 FQNNGV. This CDR3 contains 15 residues. In DNA form, the CDR3 reads TGTGCCAGCAGCTTAACGCGGGCAAGATACAATGGGCAGTTCTTC. This sequence encodes CASSLTRARYNGQFF.

With regard to this clonotype: Relative to the germline gene, one junction end is altered; a read error may explain this. V gene TRBV3-1 combines with J gene TRBJ2-1; no firm D call. CDR3 size: 12 residues. Germline V gene sequence: CDR1 LGHDT, CDR2 YNNKEL (reference sequence). DNA for the CDR3: TGTGCCGGCAGCCAACTCCTGCGTGAGCAGTTCTTC. It yields the protein CAGSQLLREQFF.